Listed below are T cell receptor beta chains from one sample, sequenced in a study of PD-1 blockade in classical Hodgkin lymphoma. TCRdb's table, derived via immunoSEQ multiplex PCR, lists solely in-frame clones and lacks some. The repertoire holds some 58,000 clones, with 85% to 90% as singletons. The sequencing here drew on peripheral blood mononuclear cells (PBMCs), taken before the second cycle of nivolumab. The receptors derive from a human donor with classical Hodgkin lymphoma. Both conserved end residues are part of each CDR3. The D gene is left open where the match is weak. Where a row states a size, it is once, few, many or the class of an expanded clone; other rows omit it.

J,V,size,D,length,DNA,CDR3
TRBJ2-5,TRBV20-1,once,-,10,TGCAGTGCCCTGCTGGAGACCCAGTACTTC,CSALLETQYF
TRBJ1-4,TRBV5-1,-,-,16,TGCGCCAGCAGCTTGGTTGGCGGGGGAGCTAATGAAAAACTGTTTTTT,CASSLVGGGANEKLFF
TRBJ2-2,TRBV11-2,few,-,17,TGTGCCAGCAGCTCCCGGGACAGGTTCTACGGGGGGAGGGAGCTGTTTTTT,CASSSRDRFYGGRELFF
TRBJ2-1,TRBV19,-,-,14,TGTGCCAGTAAGCCGCAGGGAATCTACAATGAGCAGTTCTTC,CASKPQGIYNEQFF
TRBJ2-7,TRBV5-1,-,-,13,TGCGCCAGCAGCATGTTTGCAGGGAATCAGCAGTACTTC,CASSMFAGNQQYF
TRBJ1-6,TRBV28,-,-,16,TGTGCCAGCAACATAGACCTCAGCTCCTATAATTCACCCCTCCACTTT,CASNIDLSSYNSPLHF
TRBJ1-1,TRBV6-5,-,-,13,TGTGCCAGCAAAACAGGGATTGGAACTGAAGCTTTCTTT,CASKTGIGTEAFF
TRBJ2-7,TRBV23-1,-,TRBD1,14,TGCGCCAGCAGATGGCGAGACAGGGGGTACGAGCAGTACTTC,CASRWRDRGYEQYF
TRBJ2-3,TRBV7-9,-,-,15,TGTGCCAGCAGCTTAGGTGGCGGGCACACAGATACGCAGTATTTT,CASSLGGGHTDTQYF
TRBJ2-2,TRBV7-9,-,TRBD1,16,TGTGCCAGCAGCTTAGCGGGGACAGGTGGCACCGGGGAGCTGTTTTTT,CASSLAGTGGTGELFF
TRBJ2-7,TRBV5-4,-,-,14,TGTGCCAGCAGGTCCTCCTACAGGGCCTACGAGCAGTACTTC,CASRSSYRAYEQYF
TRBJ2-7,TRBV7-3,-,TRBD1,14,TGTGCCAGCAGCCCCGGGACAGGGTCCTACGAGCAGTACTTC,CASSPGTGSYEQYF
TRBJ1-1,TRBV10-3,-,-,15,TGTGCCATCAGTGAGTCGGGGGGGTTTCACACTGAAGCTTTCTTT,CAISESGGFHTEAFF
TRBJ2-3,TRBV5-1,-,-,14,TGCGCCAGCAGCTTCAGGGCGACCACAGATACGCAGTATTTT,CASSFRATTDTQYF
TRBJ2-5,TRBV28,-,-,14,TGTGCCAGCCACAGTGCTGGCAGGCAAGAGACCCAGTACTTC,CASHSAGRQETQYF
TRBJ2-1,TRBV5-1,-,-,15,TGCGCCAGCAGCGCGGGACAGAGCTCCTACAATGAGCAGTTCTTC,CASSAGQSSYNEQFF
TRBJ1-1,TRBV6-5,-,-,13,TGTGCCAGCGGTATGGGGCCGAACACTGAAGCTTTCTTT,CASGMGPNTEAFF
TRBJ2-5,TRBV6-6,-,TRBD2,15,TGTGCCAGCAGTTACTTGGGGGAGGGACAAGAGACCCAGTACTTC,CASSYLGEGQETQYF
TRBJ2-7,TRBV10-3,once,TRBD1,16,TGTGCCATCAGCCCACGGGACAGGGAGGTCCCCTACGAGCAGTACTTC,CAISPRDREVPYEQYF
TRBJ2-1,TRBV13,-,TRBD2,15,TGTGCCAGCAGCCTAGCGGGGGGGCCCTACAATGAGCAGTTCTTC,CASSLAGGPYNEQFF
TRBJ2-1,TRBV5-1,-,TRBD2,14,TGCGCCAGCAGCTTGGTCCCCGGGGGGTATGAGCAGTTCTTC,CASSLVPGGYEQFF
TRBJ2-7,TRBV6-4,-,TRBD2,17,TGTGCCAGCAAGGGTCCCCTAGCGGGGGGAAGTAAGGACGAGCAGTACTTC,CASKGPLAGGSKDEQYF
TRBJ1-2,TRBV5-1,-,-,14,TGCGCCAGCAGCCTCCTAGCGGTGGGATATGGCTACACCTTC,CASSLLAVGYGYTF
TRBJ2-5,TRBV7-9,-,-,14,TGTGCCAGCAGCTTCGGACGTGATCAGGAGACCCAGTACTTC,CASSFGRDQETQYF
TRBJ2-3,TRBV5-4,-,TRBD2,16,TGTGCCAGCAGTTTACCGGGACTAGCGGAAACAGATACGCAGTATTTT,CASSLPGLAETDTQYF
TRBJ2-5,TRBV5-1,-,TRBD2,15,TGCGCCAGCAGCTTGGGTAGCGGGAAACAAGAGACCCAGTACTTC,CASSLGSGKQETQYF
TRBJ1-4,TRBV5-1,-,TRBD1,13,TGCGCCAGCAGCCGGACAGGGTTTGAAAAACTGTTTTTT,CASSRTGFEKLFF
TRBJ2-2,TRBV9,-,-,15,TGTGCCAGCAGCCCGCCTCCGGGGTACACCGGGGAGCTGTTTTTT,CASSPPPGYTGELFF
TRBJ1-2,TRBV6-5,-,-,11,TGTGCCACGCGTGGTGGCTATGGCTACACCTTC,CATRGGYGYTF
TRBJ1-1,TRBV4-1,-,-,14,TGCGCCAGCAGCCAAGACCGGGGTCACACTGAAGCTTTCTTT,CASSQDRGHTEAFF
TRBJ2-7,TRBV28,-,TRBD2,17,TGTGCCAGCAGTTTTTCTCCTATAGCGGGGAAAGCCTACGAGCAGTACTTC,CASSFSPIAGKAYEQYF
TRBJ2-1,TRBV11-3,-,TRBD2,15,TGTGCCAGCAGCTTAGTTCTAGCGGGGTACAATGAGCAGTTCTTC,CASSLVLAGYNEQFF
TRBJ1-5,TRBV7-9,-,TRBD1,16,TGTGCCAGCAGCTTGAATAGGGGGCGGAATAATCAGCCCCAGCATTTT,CASSLNRGRNNQPQHF
TRBJ2-3,TRBV5-1,-,-,14,TGCGCCAGCAAAGAGACAGCTAGCACAGATACGCAGTATTTT,CASKETASTDTQYF
TRBJ2-3,TRBV11-2,-,-,12,TGTGCTACGGGCACTCGCACAGATACGCAGTATTTT,CATGTRTDTQYF
TRBJ2-3,TRBV20-1,-,-,11,TGCAGTGCTAGAAGAGGCGATACGCAGTATTTT,CSARRGDTQYF
TRBJ1-3,TRBV19,-,TRBD1,15,TGTGCCAGTAAACCCCCGGGACAGACTGGAAACACCATATATTTT,CASKPPGQTGNTIYF
TRBJ2-3,TRBV30,-,TRBD2,17,TGTGCCTGGAGTGTACTCGGGGGGGAGGATAGCACAGATACGCAGTATTTT,CAWSVLGGEDSTDTQYF
TRBJ2-7,TRBV5-1,few,TRBD1,16,TGCGCCAGCAGCAGACAGGGGGCGACTAGCTCCTACGAGCAGTACTTC,CASSRQGATSSYEQYF
TRBJ2-7,TRBV27,-,-,15,TGTGCCAGCAGTTTATCTCTGAATTTTGCCTACGAGCAGTACTTC,CASSLSLNFAYEQYF
TRBJ1-5,TRBV21-1,few,-,16,TGTGCCAGCAGCGCCCGACAGGGGACTTTTAATCAGCCCCAGCATTTT,CASSARQGTFNQPQHF
TRBJ2-5,TRBV5-1,-,-,16,TGCGCCAGCAGCTTGGAGCCATTCGGCAATGGGGAGACCCAGTACTTC,CASSLEPFGNGETQYF
TRBJ1-5,TRBV6-5,-,-,14,TGTGCCAGCAGTTTTCGCCAGGATCTTAGGCCCCAGCATTTT,CASSFRQDLRPQHF
TRBJ1-5,TRBV5-6,-,-,14,TGTGCCAGCAGCTTGTTCCTCGGGGGTCAGCCCCAGCATTTT,CASSLFLGGQPQHF
TRBJ1-1,TRBV6-6,-,-,15,TGTGCCAGCAGTTACTTCGATATGAGGGGCACTGAAGCTTTCTTT,CASSYFDMRGTEAFF
TRBJ2-3,TRBV5-6,-,-,11,TGTGCCAGCCGATTCGGGGATACGCAGTATTTT,CASRFGDTQYF
TRBJ1-1,TRBV5-1,-,TRBD1,13,TGCGCCAGCAGTTGGGGACAGGGGAGAAAGGGTTTCTTT,CASSWGQGRKGFF
TRBJ1-1,TRBV11-2,-,-,11,TGTGCCAGCAGCTGGGACACTGAAGCTTTCTTT,CASSWDTEAFF
TRBJ2-7,TRBV6-6,-,-,11,TGTGCCAGCAGCAGCACCTACGAGCAGTACTTC,CASSSTYEQYF
TRBJ2-1,TRBV6-5,once,-,12,TGTGCCAGCAGTCCCGACAGACGTGAGCAGTTCTTC,CASSPDRREQFF
TRBJ2-2,TRBV5-1,-,-,14,TGCGCCAGCAGCTTAGGTAGCACCACCGGGGAGCTGTTTTTT,CASSLGSTTGELFF
TRBJ1-6,TRBV6-4,-,-,14,TGTGCCAGCAGTGACATACAGATTTTTTCGCCCCTCCACTTT,CASSDIQIFSPLHF
TRBJ2-1,TRBV4-1,-,TRBD2,17,TGCGCCAGCAGCCAAGATGCGGGGGGGAACTCCTACAATGAGCAGTTCTTC,CASSQDAGGNSYNEQFF
TRBJ2-1,TRBV6-5,-,-,12,TGTGCCGCCCTTGAATCCTACAATGAGCAGTTCTTC,CAALESYNEQFF
TRBJ2-5,TRBV15,-,TRBD1,13,TGTGCCACCAGCGGGGGACAGAAGGAGACCCAGTACTTC,CATSGGQKETQYF
TRBJ1-2,TRBV4-1,few,-,14,TGCGCCAGCAGCCAAGATAGGGCAAAGGTTGGCTACACCTTC,CASSQDRAKVGYTF
TRBJ2-7,TRBV28,-,TRBD2,19,TGTGCCAGCAGCGCACCCCTCGGGCGGGGGGTTTTTGGCTCCTACGAGCAGTACTTC,CASSAPLGRGVFGSYEQYF